This TCR beta chain was found in a study of cytomegalovirus exposure and HLA in healthy donors. Points from the study as a whole: Cytomegalovirus-associated status was assigned to around 160 TCR beta chains.

Concerning this clone: What it binds is not known.

Germline assignment: CDR1 SGHVS and CDR2 FNYEAQ. CDR3 length equals 18 residues. The ends were cut back, 5 bases at V and 0 bases at J, with 22 bases in the middle. TCRdb's copy holds only in-frame clones and misses some; the assay was immunoSEQ multiplex PCR. In the table there are 200,000 to 250,000 clones, about nine tenths of which are singletons. While the first cohort had around 700 subjects, the donors belonged to the separate validation cohort of 100 to 150 subjects. The sequence was obtained from a woman under 30 in good health and CMV-seronegative. This chain links TRBV7-6 with TRBJ2-5; D may be TRBD1 (6 bases). The sequencing input was PBMCs. CDR3 in amino acids: CASSQILTGKGDQETQYF. As DNA, the CDR3 is TGTGCCAGCAGCCAGATTTTGACAGGAAAGGGGGACCAAGAGACCCAGTACTTC. The full variable domain, completed using reference TRBV7-6 and TRBJ2-5, is GAGVSQSPRYKVTKRGQDVALRCDPISGHVSLYWYRQALGQGPEFLTYFNYEAQQDKSGLPNDRFSAERPEGSISTLTIQRTEQRDSAMYRCASSQILTGKGDQETQYFGPGTRLLVL.